A single TCR beta chain is shown here with its context. Its matching antigen is unknown. This specimen comes from a study of shared clonotypes between healthy human individuals. Study-wide findings and caveats: The generation probabilities recorded for non-shared clonotypes fell below those of clonotypes shared by all four donors.

The V gene lost 5 bases and the J gene lost 0 bases, with 16 bases spanning the gap. CDR3 length: 16 residues. Germline lookup yields CDR1 SGHVS and CDR2 FQNEAQ. Recent vaccinations or acute infections were absent in the healthy HIV-negative adult donors. Measured with immunoSEQ multiplex PCR; TCRdb has only the in-frame clones, and not every one. The data contain about 2.3 million clones, around 93% of them seen just once; the ten biggest clones take up about 0.36%. The sequence was obtained from a man between 18 and 35 years old in good health. Some clones in this sample may be carry-over from other donors' samples. The sequencing sample was made of naive CD4+ T cells from PBMCs. Subset in this sample: CD45RA+ positively selected. This chain connects TRBV7-8 to TRBJ2-5; tentatively, D is TRBD1 (6 bases). The CDR3 reads CASSAHRDPYQETQYF. In nucleotides, the CDR3 is TGTGCCAGCAGCGCCCACAGGGACCCGTACCAAGAGACCCAGTACTTC.